Included here is one T cell receptor beta chain sequence, with context. As processed by the authors: Using reference gene primer amplification, nucleated cell counts were estimated. This table comes from immunoSEQ multiplex PCR, and its TCRdb copy is limited to in-frame clones, with some not included. The DNA was the basis for D and trimming; V, J and clone size are from that table. This table holds about 240,000 clones, around 83% found once. The V and J ends lost 3 bases and 7 bases, in that order; junction bases with no gene match: 5. The CDR3 runs to 15 residues. Germline CDR1 reads LGHDT; CDR2 reads YNNKEL (reference sequence). The data derive from a study of blood T cell repertoires in COVID-19. Background on the study: From the United States, Italy and Spain came samples of acute and convalescent COVID-19.

Source material: peripheral blood. This receptor was obtained from an elderly woman with acute or convalescent COVID-19. The rearrangement links TRBV3-1 (or the pseudogene TRBV3-2) to TRBJ1-6; TRBD1 aligns across 8 bases. Written as DNA, the CDR3 is TGTGCCAGCAGCCAGGAGGACAGGGAAAATTCACCCCTCCACTTT. Translation: CASSQEDRENSPLHF.